The rows below give T cell receptor beta chains drawn from one sample of a study of STAT5B mutations in CD4+ large granular lymphocyte leukemia. The assay was immunoSEQ multiplex PCR, and TCRdb's table has in-frame clones only and misses some. This sample has tens of thousands of clones, with 55% to 75% found just once. The sample comprised CD4+ T cells from blood buffy coats. The receptors were sampled from a human donor in good health. Both conserved end residues are part of each CDR3. A D gene is named only where the DNA matches it firmly. Some rows mark clone size as missing; the rest say once, few, many or name a class of expanded clone.

j_call | v_call | clone_size | d_call | cdr3_nt | cdr3_aa
TRBJ1-2 | TRBV2 | . | TRBD1 | TGTGCCAGGACCGGGACAGGGGGCGGTCTCTATGGCTACACCTTC | CARTGTGGGLYGYTF
TRBJ1-5 | TRBV10-3 | . | . | TGTGCCATCAGCGGCTCCGGGGGAAGCAATCAGCCCCAGCATTTT | CAISGSGGSNQPQHF
TRBJ2-3 | TRBV7-9 | . | . | TGTGCCAGCAGCTCATTACAGGGTTCAGATACGCAGTATTTT | CASSSLQGSDTQYF
TRBJ2-6 | TRBV5-4 | few | . | TGTGCCAGCAGCGCTGCTAGTAATGGGGTTTCTGGGGCCAACGTCCTGACTTTC | CASSAASNGVSGANVLTF
TRBJ2-3 | TRBV14 | once | . | TGTGCCAGCAGCCATGTTCCGGGGTTAGGCACAGATACGCAGTATTTT | CASSHVPGLGTDTQYF
TRBJ2-7 | TRBV6-1 | . | . | TGTGCCAGCAGTGCTTATGGTTTGGACGTCTACGAGCAGTACTTC | CASSAYGLDVYEQYF
TRBJ2-1 | TRBV11-2 | few | . | TGTGCCAGCAGCTTAGATCGGGAAGATGAGCAGTTCTTC | CASSLDREDEQFF
TRBJ2-7 | TRBV18 | . | . | TGTGCCAGCTCGCACGGGACAACCAGCGACGAGCAGTACTTC | CASSHGTTSDEQYF
TRBJ2-1 | TRBV7-3 | . | TRBD1 | TGTGCCAGCAGCTCCCGGACAGGGATCTCCTACAATGAGCAGTTCTTC | CASSSRTGISYNEQFF
TRBJ2-7 | TRBV27 | . | . | TGTGCCAGCAGTTTAAGGGGCTACTACGAGCAGTACTTC | CASSLRGYYEQYF
TRBJ1-4 | TRBV19 | . | . | TGTGCCAGTAGTATAGACCCCTATTTTGAAAAACTGTTTTTT | CASSIDPYFEKLFF
TRBJ2-6 | TRBV10-3 | . | . | TGTGCCATCAGTGCGCACCAGCGTGTCTCTGGGGCCAACGTCCTGACTTTC | CAISAHQRVSGANVLTF
TRBJ1-1 | TRBV28 | . | . | TGTGCCAGCAGTTTATGGTTCGGCGAGTCAACCACTGAAGCTTTCTTT | CASSLWFGESTTEAFF
TRBJ1-5 | TRBV28 | . | . | TGTGCCAGCAGTTTAAGTCAGCCCCAGCATTTT | CASSLSQPQHF
TRBJ2-6 | TRBV6-6 | . | . | TGTGCCAGCAGAAAACAGAAGTCTGGGGCCAACGTCCTGACTTTC | CASRKQKSGANVLTF
TRBJ2-7 | TRBV9 | . | . | TGTGCCAGCAGCGTAGCGGGCGGGGGCGCTTTCTACGAGCAGTACTTC | CASSVAGGGAFYEQYF
TRBJ2-2 | TRBV4-3 | . | . | TGCGCCAGCAGCCAATCCAGGGTAGTCGGGGAGCTGTTTTTT | CASSQSRVVGELFF
TRBJ2-6 | TRBV4-3 | . | TRBD1 | TGCGCCAGCAGCCAAGATGGCCGGACAGGGGATTCGGGGGCCAACGTCCTGACTTTC | CASSQDGRTGDSGANVLTF
TRBJ2-7 | TRBV18 | . | . | TGTGCCAGCTCACCACAGGGATCCTTGTACGAGCAGTACTTC | CASSPQGSLYEQYF
TRBJ2-7 | TRBV5-4 | . | TRBD2 | TGTGCCAGCAGCTCAGGACTAGTAGAAGAGCAGTACTTC | CASSSGLVEEQYF
TRBJ2-7 | TRBV7-2 | . | . | TGTGCCAGCAGCTTAGAGCGCAGGGGTTACGAGCAGTACTTC | CASSLERRGYEQYF
TRBJ1-6 | TRBV7-6 | . | . | TGTGCCAGCAGCTTAATGGCAGGTGATAATTCACCCCTCCACTTT | CASSLMAGDNSPLHF
TRBJ1-6 | TRBV2 | . | TRBD1 | TGTGCCAGCAGAGGAGACAGGGACTCACCCCTCCACTTT | CASRGDRDSPLHF
TRBJ2-7 | TRBV7-3 | . | TRBD2 | TGTGCCAGCAGCTGGTCAGCGGGGGCTTCCTACGAGCAGTACTTC | CASSWSAGASYEQYF
TRBJ2-2 | TRBV2 | . | TRBD1 | TGTGCCAGCAGAGCACAGGGGCCGAACACCGGGGAGCTGTTTTTT | CASRAQGPNTGELFF
TRBJ2-2 | TRBV9 | medium-sized | TRBD1 | TGTGCCAGCAGCTGGGGACAGGGGAACACCGGGGAGCTGTTTTTT | CASSWGQGNTGELFF
TRBJ2-7 | TRBV19 | . | . | TGTGCCAGTTCGCCGTTCGTGGCATCCGACGAGCAGTACTTC | CASSPFVASDEQYF
TRBJ2-3 | TRBV4-2 | . | TRBD2 | TGTGCCAGCAGCCAAGAGAAGGGGCGGGGGGCAGGAGATACGCAGTATTTT | CASSQEKGRGAGDTQYF